Sequencing of this TCR beta chain was carried out in a study of blood T cell repertoires in COVID-19. As for the study in general: Material from acute and convalescent COVID-19 was sourced from the United States, Italy and Spain. PBMCs, B-cell-depleted T cells, or T cells provided the cDNA or gDNA that made up the material.

V lost 4 bases and J lost 3, with 22 bases in between. This CDR3 is built from 18 residues. Germline V CDR1 and CDR2: SGHVS, FQNEAQ. Sequenced by immunoSEQ multiplex PCR; TCRdb stores in-frame clones only, minus some. The repertoire holds 240,000 or so clones, with over 80% as singletons. Sequences were obtained from PBMCs or T cells enriched from blood (not recorded which). This clonotype originated in a man in his forties or fifties who had been exposed to COVID-19. V gene TRBV7-8 combines with J gene TRBJ1-5; a possible D gene is TRBD1 (6 bases). The DNA of the CDR3 is TGTGCCAGCAGCTCGCTGACCAGACGGGCAGGGGACAATCAGCCCCAGCATTTT. Translated: CASSSLTRRAGDNQPQHF.